This TCR beta chain was documented in a study of blood T cell repertoires in COVID-19. This clone turned up a few times. The germline V gene has CDR1 MRHNA and CDR2 SNTAGT. V was clipped by 6 bases and J by 5 bases, with 10 bases between them. The CDR3 sequence is 13 residues long. TCRdb's copy holds only in-frame clones and misses some; the assay was immunoSEQ multiplex PCR. The repertoire includes around 250,000 clones, roughly 85% of them detected once, and about 3.2% sits in the top ten. The sample comprised peripheral blood. This TCR was sampled from a woman aged 18-35 years with acute or convalescent COVID-19. The gene calls are TRBV6-4 and TRBJ1-4; D remains ambiguous. The CDR3 reads CASSAGENEKLFF. CDR3 DNA sequence: TGTGCCAGCAGCGCCGGAGAGAATGAAAAACTGTTTTTT.